The clone carrying this T cell receptor beta chain was found many times. This entry belongs to a study of spatial heterogeneity in lung cancer. On the study more broadly: A consistent excess of beta-chain over alpha-chain sequences was detected.

Using its own MiXCR run on the 5' RACE reads, TCRdb lists one record per CDR3 protein. The sample yields some 22,000 distinct CDR3 sequences, roughly 4.5% seen once. Described time point: sample taken at primary tumor resection. Extraction of whole RNA from tumor, nontumor lung or frozen PBMC preceded unsorted sequencing. Samples were donated by 72 untreated early-stage non-small cell lung cancer patients. V dropped 6 bases and J dropped 0 bases, with 12 bases sitting between them. Germline lookup yields CDR1 MDHEN and CDR2 SYDVKM. CDR3 length: 15 residues. The chain recombines TRBV28 with TRBJ2-1; D is perhaps TRBD1 (6 bases). The TCR was taken from a male donor with early-stage non-small cell lung cancer. The starting material was PBMCs, obtained at surgery. DNA of the CDR3: TGTGCCAGCAGGATCGACAGGAGCTCCTACAATGAGCAGTTCTTC. This sequence encodes CASRIDRSSYNEQFF.